The entry below describes one T cell receptor (beta chain). Antigen: not known. This entry belongs to a study of shared clonotypes between healthy human individuals. As for the study in general: Samples came from a couple of female and a few male donors aged 18 to 49. Each donor contributed plates that comprised three CD4 naive, three CD4 memory, two CD8 naive and one CD8 memory.

V gave up 2 bases and J gave up 7 bases, with 23 bases separating them. The CDR3 spans 17 residues. The germline V gene encodes CDR1 MDHEN and CDR2 SYDVKM. Each sorted subset replicate got 200 ng genomic DNA, 30,000 or so genomes. The protocol was immunoSEQ multiplex PCR, while the TCRdb copy is restricted to in-frame clones and leaves out a portion. Altogether 550,000 to 700,000 clones are present, roughly 72% being singletons, with the ten largest covering 1.5% to 2%. Study-wide results and limits: Generally, estimated richness proved larger in naive subsets than it did in memory subsets.

J is TRBJ1-1 and V is TRBV28; a possible D gene is TRBD1 (5 bases). The sequence was collected from a young woman in good health. The sample was memory CD4+ T cells sorted from blood. Sample subset: CD45RA-negative fraction. The CDR3 DNA reads as TGTGCCAGCAGTTTAGGGAGTGGTGCGGGGGGTTTGGGTGAAGCTTTCTTT. Its translation: CASSLGSGAGGLGEAFF. Looking up the rest from reference TRBV28 and TRBJ1-1 gives the full variable domain: DVKVTQSSRYLVKRTGEKVFLECVQDMDHENMFWYRQDPGLGLRLIYFSYDVKMKEKGDIPEGYSVSREKKERFSLILESASTNQTSMYLCASSLGSGAGGLGEAFFGQGTRLTVV.